A selection of T cell receptor beta chains follows, all from one sample in a study of a mutant IDH1 vaccine in newly diagnosed glioma. For these receptors, no antigen is known. The protocol was immunoSEQ multiplex PCR, while the TCRdb copy is restricted to in-frame clones and leaves out a portion. Here the sample spans 50,000 to 60,000 clones, about 80% being singletons. Sequences were derived from PBMCs, sampled from a glioma patient whose treatment included an IDH1 peptide vaccine. The receptors were gathered from a man between 40 and 49 years old with glioma. The CDR3 runs from the conserved cysteine through the conserved F or W. Each record gives: CDR3 DNA, CDR3 protein, V gene, J gene, D gene, clone size. D genes are given only for firm matches. Not every row has a clone size; where given, it reads once, few, many or a size class.

CDR3nt: TGTGCCAGCAGTGAGGAAGGGGGTAGCAATCAGCCCCAGCATTTT; CDR3aa: CASSEEGGSNQPQHF; v_gene: TRBV6-1; j_gene: TRBJ1-5; d_gene: NA; abundance: NA
CDR3nt: TGTGCCAGCAGTCCCGGTAGTGGGGTAAGAGTCATGCAGTATTTT; CDR3aa: CASSPGSGVRVMQYF; v_gene: TRBV6-6; j_gene: TRBJ2-3; d_gene: NA; abundance: NA
CDR3nt: TGTGCCAGCAGCGGAGCGATCGTAGCGGGGGGCCACAATGAGCAGTTCTTC; CDR3aa: CASSGAIVAGGHNEQFF; v_gene: TRBV9; j_gene: TRBJ2-1; d_gene: TRBD2; abundance: NA
CDR3nt: TGTGCCAGCAGTGTCCAGAGAAACACTGAAGCTTTCTTT; CDR3aa: CASSVQRNTEAFF; v_gene: TRBV2; j_gene: TRBJ1-1; d_gene: NA; abundance: NA
CDR3nt: TGTGCCAGCAGCAGGGACGGACAAGAGACCCAGTACTTC; CDR3aa: CASSRDGQETQYF; v_gene: TRBV21-1; j_gene: TRBJ2-5; d_gene: NA; abundance: NA
CDR3nt: TGTGCCAGCAGCGCCCAAGTAGGGGGGGGATTTGAAGCTTTCTTT; CDR3aa: CASSAQVGGGFEAFF; v_gene: TRBV9; j_gene: TRBJ1-1; d_gene: NA; abundance: NA
CDR3nt: TGTGCCATCAGCCCCCAGGACACATCCTACGAGCAGTACTTC; CDR3aa: CAISPQDTSYEQYF; v_gene: TRBV10-3; j_gene: TRBJ2-7; d_gene: NA; abundance: NA
CDR3nt: TGCGCCAGCAGCACTAAGTACTCCTCCTACAATGAGCAGTTCTTC; CDR3aa: CASSTKYSSYNEQFF; v_gene: TRBV5-1; j_gene: TRBJ2-1; d_gene: NA; abundance: NA
CDR3nt: TGTGCCAGCAGCCCCCACAGCCAAGAGACCCAGTACTTC; CDR3aa: CASSPHSQETQYF; v_gene: TRBV7-9; j_gene: TRBJ2-5; d_gene: NA; abundance: NA
CDR3nt: TGCGCCAGCAGGGGGACAGGGGGTTACGAGCAGTACTTC; CDR3aa: CASRGTGGYEQYF; v_gene: TRBV5-1; j_gene: TRBJ2-7; d_gene: TRBD1; abundance: NA
CDR3nt: TGTGCCAGTAATGACCAGGGAAGCTCTGGGGCCAACGTCCTGACTTTC; CDR3aa: CASNDQGSSGANVLTF; v_gene: TRBV19; j_gene: TRBJ2-6; d_gene: NA; abundance: NA
CDR3nt: TGTGCCAGCAGTGACTTGGGAGCTTTCTTT; CDR3aa: CASSDLGAFF; v_gene: TRBV6-6; j_gene: TRBJ1-1; d_gene: NA; abundance: few
CDR3nt: TGTGCCAGCAGCCAGGGGACGGACTATGGCTACACCTTC; CDR3aa: CASSQGTDYGYTF; v_gene: TRBV5-4; j_gene: TRBJ1-2; d_gene: NA; abundance: NA
CDR3nt: TGCAGCGCCGAGGGGGGGGGAGAGACCCAGTACTTC; CDR3aa: CSAEGGGETQYF; v_gene: TRBV29-1; j_gene: TRBJ2-5; d_gene: NA; abundance: NA
CDR3nt: TGTGCCAGTAGTCCGGCGGGGGGATCCTACGAGCAGTACTTC; CDR3aa: CASSPAGGSYEQYF; v_gene: TRBV19; j_gene: TRBJ2-7; d_gene: TRBD2; abundance: NA
CDR3nt: TGTGCCAGCAGCTCCAGGACAGGGGTACCCTACGAGCAGTACTTC; CDR3aa: CASSSRTGVPYEQYF; v_gene: TRBV7-9; j_gene: TRBJ2-7; d_gene: TRBD1; abundance: NA